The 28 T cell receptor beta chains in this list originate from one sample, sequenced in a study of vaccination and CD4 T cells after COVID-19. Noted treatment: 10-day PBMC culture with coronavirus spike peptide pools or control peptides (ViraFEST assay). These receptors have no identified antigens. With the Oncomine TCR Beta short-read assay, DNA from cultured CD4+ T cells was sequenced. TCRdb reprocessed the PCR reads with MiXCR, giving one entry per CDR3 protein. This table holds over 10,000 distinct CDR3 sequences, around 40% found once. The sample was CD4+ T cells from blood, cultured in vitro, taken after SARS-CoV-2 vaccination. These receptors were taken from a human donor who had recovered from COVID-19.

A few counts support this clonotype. CDR3 in DNA: TGTGCCAGCAGTTTCCGGGGACCTATTGAAGCTTTCTTT. Protein sequence: CASSFRGPIEAFF. The genes are TRBV12-3 or TRBV12-4 and TRBJ1-1; a weak D match, TRBD1 (5 bases). The CDR3 spans 13 residues. V was clipped by 3 bases and J by 7 bases, with 12 bases between them.

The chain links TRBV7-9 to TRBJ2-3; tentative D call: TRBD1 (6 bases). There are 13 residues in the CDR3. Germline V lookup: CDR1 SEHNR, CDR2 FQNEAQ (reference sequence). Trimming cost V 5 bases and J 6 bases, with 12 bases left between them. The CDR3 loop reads CASSPWDTDTQYF. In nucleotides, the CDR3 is TGTGCCAGCAGCCCCTGGGACACCGATACGCAGTATTTT.

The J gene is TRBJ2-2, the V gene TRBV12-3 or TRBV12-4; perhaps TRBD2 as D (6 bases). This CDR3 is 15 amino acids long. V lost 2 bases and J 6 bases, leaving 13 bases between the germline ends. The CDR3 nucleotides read TGTGCCAGCAGTTTACGCGGGATCTTGGCCGGGGAGCTGTTTTTT. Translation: CASSLRGILAGELFF.

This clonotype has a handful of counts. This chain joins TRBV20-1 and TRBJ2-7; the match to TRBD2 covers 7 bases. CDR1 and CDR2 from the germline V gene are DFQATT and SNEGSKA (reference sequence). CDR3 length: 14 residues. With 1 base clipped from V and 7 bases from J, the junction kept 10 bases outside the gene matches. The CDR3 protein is CSARVGAGVGEQYF. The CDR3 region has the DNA TGCAGTGCTAGAGTCGGGGCGGGAGTAGGGGAGCAGTACTTC.

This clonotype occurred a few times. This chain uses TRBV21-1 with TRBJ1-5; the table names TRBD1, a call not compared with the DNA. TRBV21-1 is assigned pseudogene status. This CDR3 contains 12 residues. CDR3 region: CASSKQGQPQHF. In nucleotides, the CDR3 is TGTGCCAGCAGCAAACAGGGACAGCCCCAGCATTTT.

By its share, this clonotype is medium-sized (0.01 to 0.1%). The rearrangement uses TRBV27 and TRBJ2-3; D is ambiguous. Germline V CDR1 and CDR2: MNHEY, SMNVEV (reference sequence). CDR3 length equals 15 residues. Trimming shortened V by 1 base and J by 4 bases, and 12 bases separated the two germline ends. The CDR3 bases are TGTGCCAGCAGTTTATTTAGGAGACGCCCAGATACGCAGTATTTT. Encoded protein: CASSLFRRRPDTQYF.

The CDR3 region is CASAPGPGQGPYEQYF. Written as DNA, the CDR3 is TGTGCCAGTGCGCCAGGTCCGGGACAGGGGCCCTACGAGCAGTACTTC. This chain uses TRBV19 with TRBJ2-7, with 10 positions matching TRBD1. Losses at the gene ends were 8 bases for V and 2 bases for J; bases not matched to a gene: 12. This CDR3 is built from 16 residues. The V gene's germline CDR1 is LNHDA and CDR2 SQIVND (reference sequence). Drawing the rest from reference TRBV19 and TRBJ2-7, the complete variable domain is DGGITQSPKYLFRKEGQNVTLSCEQNLNHDAMYWYRQDPGQGLRLIYYSQIVNDFQKGDIAEGYSVSREKKESFPLTVTSAQKNPTAFYLCASAPGPGQGPYEQYFGPGTRLTVT.

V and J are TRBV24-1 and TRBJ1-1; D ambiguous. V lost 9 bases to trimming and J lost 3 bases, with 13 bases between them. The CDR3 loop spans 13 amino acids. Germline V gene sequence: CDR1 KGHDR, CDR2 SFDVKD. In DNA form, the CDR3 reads TGTGCCACCCGAGGAGGTGCGGACACTGAAGCTTTCTTT. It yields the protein CATRGGADTEAFF.

The chain's CDR3 is CASSSAGELFF. DNA for the CDR3: TGTGCCAGCAGCTCAGCCGGGGAGCTGTTTTTT. This chain uses TRBV3-1 with TRBJ2-2; D is uncertain. CDR1 is LGHDT, CDR2 YNNKEL, per germline (reference sequence). The CDR3 is made up of 11 amino acids. Trimming shortened V by 5 bases and J by 6 bases, and 4 bases separated the two germline ends.

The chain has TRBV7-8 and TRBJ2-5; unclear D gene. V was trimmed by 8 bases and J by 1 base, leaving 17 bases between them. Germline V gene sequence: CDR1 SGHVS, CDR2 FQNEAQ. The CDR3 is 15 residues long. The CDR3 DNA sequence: TGTGCCAGCGGTTTTGGTAGGATTTTCCAAGAGACCCAGTACTTC. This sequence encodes CASGFGRIFQETQYF. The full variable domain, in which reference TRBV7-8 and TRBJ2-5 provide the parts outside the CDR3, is GAGVSQSPRYKVAKRGQDVALRCDPISGHVSLFWYQQALGQGPEFLTYFQNEAQLDKSGLPSDRFFAERPEGSVSTLKIQRTQQEDSAVYLCASGFGRIFQETQYFGPGTRLLVL.

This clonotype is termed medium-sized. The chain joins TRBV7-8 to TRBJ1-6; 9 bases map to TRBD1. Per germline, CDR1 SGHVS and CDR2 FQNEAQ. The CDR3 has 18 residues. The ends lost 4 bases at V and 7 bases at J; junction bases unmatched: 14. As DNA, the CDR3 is TGTGCCAGCAGCTCACCAGCCTGGGACAGGGTGTCGAATTCACCCCTCCACTTT. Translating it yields CASSSPAWDRVSNSPLHF.

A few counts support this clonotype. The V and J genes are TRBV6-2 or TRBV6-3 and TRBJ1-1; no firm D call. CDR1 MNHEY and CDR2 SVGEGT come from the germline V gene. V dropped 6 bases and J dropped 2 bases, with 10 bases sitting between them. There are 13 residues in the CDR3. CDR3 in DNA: TGTGCCAGCAGCGGACTGGAAAACACTGAAGCTTTCTTT. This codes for CASSGLENTEAFF.

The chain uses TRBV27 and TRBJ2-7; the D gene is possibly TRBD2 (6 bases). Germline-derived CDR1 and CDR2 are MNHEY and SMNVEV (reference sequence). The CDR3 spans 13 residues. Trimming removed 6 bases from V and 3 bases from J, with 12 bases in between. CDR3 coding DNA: TGTGCCAGCAGCGCGGGACTGATCTACGAGCAGTACTTC. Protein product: CASSAGLIYEQYF.

The CDR3 loop reads CASSQVVAGPNTIYF. The CDR3, as DNA: TGCGCCAGCAGCCAAGTAGTTGCAGGGCCAAACACCATATATTTT. The V gene is TRBV4-1, the J gene TRBJ1-3, with a tentative D call TRBD1 (5 bases). CDR1 is MGHRA and CDR2 is YSYEKL in the germline V gene. The ends were cut back, 1 base at V and 6 bases at J, with 13 bases in the middle. This CDR3 region has 15 residues.

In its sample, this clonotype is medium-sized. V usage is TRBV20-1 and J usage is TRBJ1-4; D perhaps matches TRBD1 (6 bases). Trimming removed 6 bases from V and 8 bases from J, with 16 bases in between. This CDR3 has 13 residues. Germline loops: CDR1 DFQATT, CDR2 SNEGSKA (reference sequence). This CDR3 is CSALTGAGEKLFF. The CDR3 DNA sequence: TGCAGTGCCTTGACGGGGGCGGGGGAAAAACTGTTTTTT.

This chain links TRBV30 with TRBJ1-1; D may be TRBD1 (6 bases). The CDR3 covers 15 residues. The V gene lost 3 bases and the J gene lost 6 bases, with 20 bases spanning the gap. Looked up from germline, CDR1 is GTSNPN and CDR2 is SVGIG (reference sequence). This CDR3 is CAWSEGGTGLPEAFF. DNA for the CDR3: TGTGCCTGGAGCGAAGGGGGAACGGGGTTGCCTGAAGCTTTCTTT.

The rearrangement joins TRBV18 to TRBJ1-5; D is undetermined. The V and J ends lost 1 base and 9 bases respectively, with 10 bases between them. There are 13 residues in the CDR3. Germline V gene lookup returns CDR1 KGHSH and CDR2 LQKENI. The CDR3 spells CASSPRVSGPQHF. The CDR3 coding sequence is TGTGCCAGCTCACCACGAGTTAGTGGGCCCCAGCATTTT.

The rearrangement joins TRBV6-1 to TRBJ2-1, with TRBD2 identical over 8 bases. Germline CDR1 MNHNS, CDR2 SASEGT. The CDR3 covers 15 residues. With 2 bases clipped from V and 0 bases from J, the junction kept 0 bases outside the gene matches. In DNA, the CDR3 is TGTGCCAGCAGTGAACTAGCGGGCTCCTACAATGAGCAGTTCTTC. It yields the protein CASSELAGSYNEQFF.

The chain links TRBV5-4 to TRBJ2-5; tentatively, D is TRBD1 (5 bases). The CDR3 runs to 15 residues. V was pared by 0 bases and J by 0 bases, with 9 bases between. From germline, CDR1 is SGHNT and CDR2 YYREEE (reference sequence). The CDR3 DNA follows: TGTGCCAGCAGCTTGGGACAGCTGTACCAAGAGACCCAGTACTTC. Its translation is CASSLGQLYQETQYF.

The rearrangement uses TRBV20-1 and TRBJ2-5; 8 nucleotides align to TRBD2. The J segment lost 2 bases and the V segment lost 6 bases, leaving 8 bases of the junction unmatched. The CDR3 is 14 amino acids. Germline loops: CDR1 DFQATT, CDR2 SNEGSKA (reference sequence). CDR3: CSARGLVQQETQYF. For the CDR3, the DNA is TGCAGTGCCCGGGGACTAGTGCAGCAAGAGACCCAGTACTTC.

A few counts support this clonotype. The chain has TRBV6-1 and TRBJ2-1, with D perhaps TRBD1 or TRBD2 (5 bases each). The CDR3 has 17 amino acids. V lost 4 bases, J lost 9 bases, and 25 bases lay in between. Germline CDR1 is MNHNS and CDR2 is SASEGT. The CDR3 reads CASSGTTEGFWGFEQFF. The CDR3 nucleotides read TGTGCCAGCAGTGGTACGACAGAGGGGTTCTGGGGTTTTGAGCAGTTCTTC.

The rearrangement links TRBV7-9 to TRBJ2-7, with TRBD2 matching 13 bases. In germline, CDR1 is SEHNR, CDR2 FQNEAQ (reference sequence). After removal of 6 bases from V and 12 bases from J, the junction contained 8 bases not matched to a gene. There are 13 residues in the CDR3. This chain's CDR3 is CASRGLAGSSPYF. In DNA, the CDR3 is TGTGCCAGCAGGGGACTAGCGGGATCTAGTCCGTACTTC. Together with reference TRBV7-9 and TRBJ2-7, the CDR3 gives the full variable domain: DTGVSQNPRHKITKRGQNVTFRCDPISEHNRLYWYRQTLGQGPEFLTYFQNEAQLEKSRLLSDRFSAERPKGSFSTLEIQRTEQGDSAMYLCASRGLAGSSPYFGPGTRLTVT.

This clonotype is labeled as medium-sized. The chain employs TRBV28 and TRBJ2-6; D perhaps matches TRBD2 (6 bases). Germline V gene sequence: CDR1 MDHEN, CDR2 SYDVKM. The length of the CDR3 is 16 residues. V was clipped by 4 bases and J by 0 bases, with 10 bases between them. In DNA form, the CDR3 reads TGTGCCAGCAGTTCGGGAGAGAGCTCTGGGGCCAACGTCCTGACTTTC. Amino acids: CASSSGESSGANVLTF.

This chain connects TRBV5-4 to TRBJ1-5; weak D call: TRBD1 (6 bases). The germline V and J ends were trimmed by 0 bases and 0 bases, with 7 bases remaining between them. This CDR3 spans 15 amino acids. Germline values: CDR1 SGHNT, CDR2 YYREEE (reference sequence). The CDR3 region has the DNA TGTGCCAGCAGCTTGGGAGGGGGTAGCAATCAGCCCCAGCATTTT. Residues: CASSLGGGSNQPQHF. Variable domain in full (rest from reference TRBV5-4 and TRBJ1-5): ETGVTQSPTHLIKTRGQQVTLRCSSQSGHNTVSWYQQALGQGPQFIFQYYREEENGRGNFPPRFSGLQFPNYSSELNVNALELDDSALYLCASSLGGGSNQPQHFGDGTRLSIL.

CDR3 sequence (DNA): TGTGCCAGCAGCTTAAATCAGCAAAAGACCCAGTACTTC. Protein: CASSLNQQKTQYF. The chain recombines TRBV7-9 with TRBJ2-5; no definite D call. Germline CDR1 reads SEHNR; CDR2 reads FQNEAQ (reference sequence). The V gene lost 2 bases and the J gene lost 6 bases, with 10 bases spanning the gap. The CDR3 covers 13 residues.

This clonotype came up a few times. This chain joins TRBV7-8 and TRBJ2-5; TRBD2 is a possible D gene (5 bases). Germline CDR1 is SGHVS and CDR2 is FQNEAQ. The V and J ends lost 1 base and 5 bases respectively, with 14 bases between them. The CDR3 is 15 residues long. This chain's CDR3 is CASSLERSAPETQYF. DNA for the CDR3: TGTGCCAGCAGCTTAGAGCGGTCCGCTCCGGAGACCCAGTACTTC. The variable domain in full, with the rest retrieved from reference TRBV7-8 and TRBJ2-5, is GAGVSQSPRYKVAKRGQDVALRCDPISGHVSLFWYQQALGQGPEFLTYFQNEAQLDKSGLPSDRFFAERPEGSVSTLKIQRTQQEDSAVYLCASSLERSAPETQYFGPGTRLLVL.

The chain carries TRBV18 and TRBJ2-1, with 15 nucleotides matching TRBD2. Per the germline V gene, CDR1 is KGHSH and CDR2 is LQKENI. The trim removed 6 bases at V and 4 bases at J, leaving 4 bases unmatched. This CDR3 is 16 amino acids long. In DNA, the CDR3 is TGTGCCAGCTCCTCCGGACTAGCGGGAGGGTACAATGAGCAGTTCTTC. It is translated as CASSSGLAGGYNEQFF.

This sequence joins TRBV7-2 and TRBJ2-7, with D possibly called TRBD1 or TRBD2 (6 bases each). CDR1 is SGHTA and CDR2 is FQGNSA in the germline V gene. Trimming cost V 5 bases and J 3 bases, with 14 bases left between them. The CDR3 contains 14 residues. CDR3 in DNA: TGTGCCAGCAGCGGAGAGGGGGGCTACTACGAGCAGTACTTC. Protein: CASSGEGGYYEQYF.